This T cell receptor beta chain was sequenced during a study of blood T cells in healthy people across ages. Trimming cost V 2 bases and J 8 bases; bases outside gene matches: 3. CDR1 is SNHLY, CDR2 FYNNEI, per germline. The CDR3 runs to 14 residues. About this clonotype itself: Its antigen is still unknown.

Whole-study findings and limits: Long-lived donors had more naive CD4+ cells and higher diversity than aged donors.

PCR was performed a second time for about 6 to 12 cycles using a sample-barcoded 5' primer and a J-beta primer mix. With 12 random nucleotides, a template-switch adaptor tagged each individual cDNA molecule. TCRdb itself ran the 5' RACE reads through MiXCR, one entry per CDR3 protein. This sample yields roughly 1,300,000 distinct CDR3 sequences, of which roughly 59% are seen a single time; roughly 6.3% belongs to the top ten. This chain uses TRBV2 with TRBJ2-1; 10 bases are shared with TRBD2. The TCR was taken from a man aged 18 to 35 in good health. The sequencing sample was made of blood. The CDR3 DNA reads TGTGCCAGCAGTGAATGGACTAGCGGTGATGAGCAGTTCTTC. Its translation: CASSEWTSGDEQFF.